Presented here are 30 T cell receptor beta chains from one specimen sequenced in a study of cytomegalovirus exposure and HLA in healthy donors. The PCR ran on 60 Vbeta and 13 Jbeta primers. The repertoire was sequenced with immunoSEQ multiplex PCR; TCRdb's copy has only in-frame clones and lacks some. The data show roughly 120,000 clones, with roughly 80% seen just once and roughly 10% held by the top ten. Sequenced sample: PBMCs. All receptors come from a male donor in good health and CMV-seropositive.

This rearrangement joins TRBV5-8 to TRBJ1-4; maybe TRBD1 (6 bases). Germline CDR1 reads SGHTS; CDR2 reads YDEGEE. Trimming removed 2 bases at V and 3 bases at J, with 14 bases between. The CDR3 has 16 residues. The CDR3 nucleotides read TGTGCCAGCAGCTTCAGCGGGGGCACGGCTAATGAAAAACTGTTTTTT. This translates into CASSFSGGTANEKLFF.

This clone occurred once. This rearrangement joins TRBV10-3 to TRBJ1-4; TRBD1 aligns across 12 bases. This CDR3 spans 15 amino acids. After removal of 0 bases from V and 10 bases from J, the junction contained 3 bases not matched to a gene. Looked up from germline, CDR1 is ENHRY and CDR2 is SYGVKD. The CDR3 region has the DNA TGTGCCATCAGTGAGTCGAGGGGACAGGGGGCAAAACTGTTTTTT. Amino acids: CAISESRGQGAKLFF.

The chain carries TRBV4-1 and TRBJ2-1; 7 positions match TRBD2. J lost 6 bases, V lost 1 base, and 6 bases had no gene match. Germline CDR1 and CDR2: MGHRA and YSYEKL. This CDR3 contains 15 residues. CDR3 protein: CASSQVGGRFNEQFF. In nucleotides, the CDR3 is TGCGCCAGCAGCCAAGTTGGCGGGAGATTCAATGAGCAGTTCTTC.

This chain connects TRBV28 to TRBJ1-1, with 8 bases that match TRBD1. The CDR3 consists of 13 residues. Trimming cost V 2 bases and J 8 bases; bases outside gene matches: 4. The germline V gene has CDR1 MDHEN and CDR2 SYDVKM. CDR3 in amino acids: CASSLVRGPEAFF. Here the CDR3 DNA reads TGTGCCAGCAGTTTAGTCAGGGGGCCCGAAGCTTTCTTT.

As to this clone: This sample also contains other DNA sequences that code for the same CDR3. The J gene is TRBJ2-7, the V gene TRBV28; 10 positions agree with TRBD2. Per germline, CDR1 MDHEN and CDR2 SYDVKM. V lost 5 bases and J lost 4; bases outside the gene matches: 2. The CDR3 totals 13 residues. CDR3: CASSPSGSYEQYF. The CDR3 DNA sequence: TGTGCCAGCAGTCCTAGCGGGAGTTACGAGCAGTACTTC.

The chain uses TRBV27 and TRBJ1-6, with 11 bases that match TRBD1. CDR3 length equals 17 residues. Germline CDR1 is MNHEY and CDR2 is SMNVEV (reference sequence). V shed 4 bases, J shed 3 bases, and the junction held 5 bases outside the gene matches. This CDR3 reads CASSSRDRGVYNSPLHF. In nucleotides, the CDR3 is TGTGCCAGCAGTTCCCGGGACAGGGGGGTCTATAATTCACCCCTCCACTTT.

The V and J genes are TRBV19 and TRBJ2-3; 7 positions agree with TRBD2. Trimming removed 4 bases from V and 1 base from J; junction bases left unmatched: 5. The CDR3 spans 15 residues. Germline loops: CDR1 LNHDA, CDR2 SQIVND (reference sequence). The CDR3 region has the DNA TGTGCCAGTAGTAGGTCTAGCGGACGCACAGATACGCAGTATTTT. Protein sequence: CASSRSSGRTDTQYF.

V and J are TRBV5-1 and TRBJ1-1; D might be TRBD1 (6 bases). The length of the CDR3 is 13 residues. V was trimmed by 3 bases and J by 1 base, leaving 7 bases between them. CDR1 is SGHRS, CDR2 YFSETQ, per germline. CDR3 in DNA: TGCGCCAGCAGCTCGGGACAGAACACTGAAGCTTTCTTT. It translates to CASSSGQNTEAFF.

This chain links TRBV30 with TRBJ2-5; 10 bases are shared with TRBD2. The last part of the DNA fits TRBJ2-7 better; the J call may be wrong. This CDR3 is 13 amino acids long. Per germline, CDR1 GTSNPN and CDR2 SVGIG (reference sequence). CDR3 region: CAWGLADSYEQYF. For the CDR3, the DNA is TGTGCCTGGGGACTAGCGGACTCCTACGAGCAGTACTTC.

Concerning this clone itself: The junction shows a germline mismatch at one end, possibly a read error. The identical CDR3 is also encoded by other nucleotide sequences in the sample. V and J are TRBV9 and TRBJ2-1; a weak D match, TRBD1 (7 bases). CDR3 length: 13 amino acids. Germline CDR1 reads SGDLS; CDR2 reads YYNGEE. The CDR3 region has the DNA TGTGCCAGCAGCGCGCCAGGGGGGAATGAACAGTTCTTC. Its protein is CASSAPGGNEQFF.

J is TRBJ2-1 and V is TRBV12-2; the D call TRBD2 from the table was never checked on the DNA. TRBV12-2 is a documented pseudogene. The CDR3 is made up of 16 amino acids. CDR3 loop: CASRLVCRCHYNEQFF. In nucleotides, the CDR3 is TGTGCAAGTCGCTTAGTTTGTCGGTGTCATTACAATGAGCAGTTCTTC.

The chain uses TRBV28 and TRBJ2-2, with TRBD1 as a possible D gene (6 bases). This CDR3 comprises 15 residues. Trimming removed 7 bases at V and 2 bases at J, with 14 bases between. Germline V CDR1 and CDR2: MDHEN, SYDVKM. The CDR3 DNA reads as TGTGCCAGCAAAAACGACAGGCCAAACACCGGGGAGCTGTTTTTT. Amino acids: CASKNDRPNTGELFF.

The J gene is TRBJ1-5, the V gene TRBV7-2; TRBD1 agrees at 7 bases. From germline, CDR1 is SGHTA and CDR2 FQGNSA. V dropped 5 bases and J dropped 4; count of bases not matched to a gene: 11. The CDR3 sequence is 16 residues long. CDR3 in amino acids: CASSINRGVGNQPQHF. The CDR3 DNA sequence: TGTGCCAGCAGCATAAACAGGGGAGTGGGGAATCAGCCCCAGCATTTT.

This clone has only a few counts. V gene TRBV28 combines with J gene TRBJ2-2, with 11 bases matching TRBD1. This CDR3 comprises 17 residues. The V and J ends lost 1 base and 5 bases, in that order; junction bases with no gene match: 6. CDR1 and CDR2 from the germline V gene are MDHEN and SYDVKM. CDR3 sequence: CASSLFFGQGATGELFF. The CDR3 DNA reads TGTGCCAGCAGTTTATTCTTCGGACAGGGGGCAACCGGGGAGCTGTTTTTT.

The chain combines TRBV6-1 with TRBJ2-4, with D possibly TRBD1 on 6 matching bases. This CDR3 is 12 amino acids long. Germline CDR1 MNHNS, CDR2 SASEGT. Between the trimmed V and J ends, which lost 6 bases and 14 bases, there was a span of 17 bases. Here the CDR3 DNA reads TGTGCCAGCAGAAACCCTGGACAGCCCGAGTACTTC. This encodes CASRNPGQPEYF.

This clone was seen a single time. The V call is TRBV5-4, the J call TRBJ2-1; tentative D call: TRBD1 (5 bases). CDR1 and CDR2 (germline): SGHNT, YYREEE (reference sequence). CDR3 length equals 13 residues. V lost 4 bases and J lost 1, with 6 bases in between. The CDR3, as DNA: TGTGCCAGCAGCAACAGGTCCTACAATGAGCAGTTCTTC. This encodes CASSNRSYNEQFF.

The genes are TRBV19 and TRBJ2-1, with D maybe TRBD1 (6 bases). Germline assignment: CDR1 LNHDA and CDR2 SQIVND (reference sequence). The CDR3 loop spans 14 amino acids. V was trimmed by 3 bases and J by 6 bases, leaving 12 bases between them. The CDR3 DNA reads TGTGCCAGTAGTATGGAGAGGGGGTCCAATGAGCAGTTCTTC. It translates to CASSMERGSNEQFF.

This rearrangement joins TRBV10-3 to TRBJ2-1; D is uncertain. V was shortened by 6 bases and J by 8 bases, with 14 bases between the two germline ends. CDR1 and CDR2 from the germline V gene are ENHRY and SYGVKD. This CDR3 comprises 13 residues. The CDR3 spells CAISYNRDDEQFF. CDR3 DNA: TGTGCCATCAGCTACAACAGAGATGATGAGCAGTTCTTC.

The chain employs TRBV21-1 and TRBJ2-3; the D call of TRBD2 is as the table states it, not checked on the DNA. TRBV21-1 corresponds to a pseudogene. The CDR3 is 20 amino acids. CDR3 in DNA: TGTGCCAGCAGCAAAGTCGGCCTAGCGGGAGCAGGGCGACGGGCAGATACGCAGTATTTT. It specifies CASSKVGLAGAGRRADTQYF.

V is TRBV11-2 and J is TRBJ1-2, with a tentative D call TRBD1 (5 bases). The germline V gene has CDR1 SGHAT and CDR2 FQNNGV. The CDR3 is 15 amino acids. The V and J ends lost 5 bases and 3 bases respectively, with 16 bases between them. The CDR3 DNA is TGTGCCAGCAGCCCGCTGGGGGGGTGGCACTATGGCTACACCTTC. This translates into CASSPLGGWHYGYTF.

This clone has just a few counts. At one boundary the junction diverges from the germline segment, which might be a read error. The V gene is TRBV7-7, the J gene TRBJ2-7, with TRBD2 matching 9 bases. The CDR3 loop spans 15 amino acids. In germline, CDR1 is SSHAT, CDR2 FNYEAQ (reference sequence). The CDR3 DNA reads as TGTGCTAGCAGCTTAGTCGCGGGAGGGCTGGGTGAGCAGTACTTC. Residues: CASSLVAGGLGEQYF.

The chain combines TRBV28 with TRBJ1-5; TRBD1 aligns across 12 bases. Losses at the gene ends were 7 bases for V and 12 bases for J; bases not matched to a gene: 7. This CDR3 comprises 13 residues. Germline CDR1 is MDHEN and CDR2 is SYDVKM. For the CDR3, the DNA is TGTGCCAGCACCGGGACAGGGGGCGATCTCCAGCATTTT. This sequence encodes CASTGTGGDLQHF.

The chain combines TRBV16 with TRBJ1-1; the D is unclear. The germline CDR1 and CDR2 sequences are KGHSY and FQNENV. The CDR3 has 13 residues. V was shortened by 1 base and J by 3 bases, with 6 bases between the two germline ends. The chain's CDR3 is CASSQFPDTEAFF. The DNA for the CDR3 is TGTGCCAGCAGCCAATTCCCGGACACTGAAGCTTTCTTT.

The chain combines TRBV28 with TRBJ1-2, with 9 bases identical to TRBD1. CDR1 is MDHEN, CDR2 SYDVKM, per germline. J gave up 4 bases and V 6 bases, and 12 bases lay outside the gene matches. CDR3 length: 16 amino acids. In DNA, the CDR3 is TGTGCCAGCAGGTCACTCCGGGACAGGGACTTCTATGGCTACACCTTC. This sequence encodes CASRSLRDRDFYGYTF.

This chain joins TRBV9 and TRBJ2-3; D may be TRBD2 (6 bases). The CDR3 runs 14 residues. Germline values: CDR1 SGDLS, CDR2 YYNGEE. Trimming cost V 4 bases and J 1 base, with 10 bases left between them. DNA for the CDR3: TGTGCCAGCAGCTCCGGGACTCGCACAGATACGCAGTATTTT. It translates to CASSSGTRTDTQYF.

There are a few counts of this clone. CDR3 nucleotide sequence: TGCGCCAGCGGATCGACTAGCGGGGTGTACAATGAGCAGTTCTTC. Translating it yields CASGSTSGVYNEQFF. The chain joins TRBV5-1 to TRBJ2-1; 11 nucleotides align to TRBD2. CDR1 is SGHRS and CDR2 is YFSETQ in the germline V gene. J lost 4 bases, V lost 7 bases, and 7 bases had no gene match. The CDR3 loop spans 15 amino acids.

V usage is TRBV11-2 and J usage is TRBJ1-1; no clear D. The V end was cut by 5 bases, the J end by 0 bases, with 10 bases between. The length of the CDR3 is 14 residues. Germline assignment: CDR1 SGHAT and CDR2 FQNNGV. This CDR3 is CASSTGFMNTEAFF. CDR3 in DNA: TGTGCCAGCAGCACGGGATTCATGAACACTGAAGCTTTCTTT.

In the case of this clone: Germline is not matched at one junction end, which may reflect a read error. The J gene is TRBJ2-7, the V gene TRBV7-7; D may be TRBD1 (6 bases). The CDR3 spans 15 residues. Germline V gene sequence: CDR1 SSHAT, CDR2 FNYEAQ (reference sequence). DNA for the CDR3: TGTGCTAGCAGCTTAGGGTCGGACAGCTCCTACGAGCAGTACTTC. It translates to CASSLGSDSSYEQYF.

The CDR3 sequence: CASSLLGGGTYDEQYF. Written as DNA, the CDR3 is TGTGCCAGCAGCTTATTGGGCGGGGGAACCTACGACGAGCAGTACTTC. The V gene is TRBV7-3, the J gene TRBJ2-7; 7 bases align to TRBD2. CDR1 SGHTA and CDR2 FQGTGA come from the germline V gene. The V gene end was trimmed by 2 bases and the J gene end by 5 bases; junction bases not matched to a gene: 12. This CDR3 is built from 16 residues. Drawing the rest from reference TRBV7-3 and TRBJ2-7, the complete variable domain is GAGVSQTPSNKVTEKGKYVELRCDPISGHTALYWYRQSLGQGPEFLIYFQGTGAADDSGLPNDRFFAVRPEGSVSTLKIQRTERGDSAVYLCASSLLGGGTYDEQYFGPGTRLTVT.

The V call is TRBV9, the J call TRBJ2-2, with 8 bases lining up with TRBD1. CDR3 length: 16 residues. V trimming: 3 bases; J trimming: 5 bases; junction bases outside the gene matches: 9. The V gene's germline CDR1 is SGDLS and CDR2 YYNGEE. The CDR3 DNA reads TGTGCCAGCAGCGCCCGGACAGGGATAAGGACCGGGGAGCTGTTTTTT. The encoded protein is CASSARTGIRTGELFF. The variable domain in full, with the rest retrieved from reference TRBV9 and TRBJ2-2, is DSGVTQTPKHLITATGQRVTLRCSPRSGDLSVYWYQQSLDQGLQFLIQYYNGEERAKGNILERFSAQQFPDLHSELNLSSLELGDSALYFCASSARTGIRTGELFFGEGSRLTVL.